Given below is one T cell receptor beta chain in context. The data originate from a study of technical replicates of blood from a handful of donors. The V and J ends lost 3 bases and 5 bases, in that order; junction bases with no gene match: 12. The CDR3 is 17 residues long. From germline, CDR1 is SQVTM and CDR2 ANQGSEA. The assay was immunoSEQ multiplex PCR, and TCRdb's table has in-frame clones only and misses some. This table has some 62,000 clones, about 89% appearing once. Sequenced sample: PBMCs. The chain couples TRBV29-1 to TRBJ2-1; 11 bases fit TRBD2. This TCR was recovered from a human donor in good health. Some clones in this sample may be carry-over from other donors' samples. In nucleotides, the CDR3 is TGCAGCGTTGATGGGGGCGGACTAGCGGGCCTTGACAATGAGCAGTTCTTC. As protein: CSVDGGGLAGLDNEQFF.